The 6 T cell receptor beta chains presented below share a single source sample, sequenced in a study of cytomegalovirus exposure and HLA in healthy donors. In the PCR, 60 Vbeta and 13 Jbeta primers were used. Some clones are missing from TCRdb's copy, which holds only in-frame ones; the method was immunoSEQ multiplex PCR. This table holds approximately 130,000 clones, around 84% found once. Sequenced sample: PBMCs. The receptor set was obtained from a man between 50 and 59 years old in good health and CMV-seronegative.

CDR3 residues: CATSSGAGGIQETQYF. CDR3 in DNA: TGTGCCACCAGCAGTGGAGCGGGGGGGATTCAAGAGACCCAGTACTTC. J is TRBJ2-5 and V is TRBV15; 10 bases match TRBD2. Germline V CDR1 and CDR2: LNHNV, YYDKDF (reference sequence). This CDR3 spans 16 amino acids. The J segment lost 2 bases and the V segment lost 3 bases, leaving 6 bases of the junction unmatched.

The rearrangement uses TRBV2 and TRBJ1-1; D remains unclear. The CDR3 extends over 14 amino acids. V was pared by 6 bases and J by 4 bases, with 15 bases between. Germline values: CDR1 SNHLY, CDR2 FYNNEI. The CDR3 region is CASRGLFTGTEAFF. DNA for the CDR3: TGTGCCAGCAGGGGCCTTTTTACCGGCACTGAAGCTTTCTTT.

This chain connects TRBV19 to TRBJ1-1, with TRBD1 matching over 8 bases. V was pared by 8 bases and J by 6 bases, with 5 bases of the junction left unmatched. The CDR3 runs to 12 residues. Germline CDR1 is LNHDA and CDR2 is SQIVND (reference sequence). The CDR3 region has the DNA TGTGCCAGTGGACAGGGTTCGGCTGAAGCTTTCTTT. Translation: CASGQGSAEAFF.

The CDR3: CASTQSTGTIEKLFF. CDR3 DNA: TGTGCCAGCACGCAATCCACAGGGACGATCGAAAAACTGTTTTTT. V gene TRBV28 combines with J gene TRBJ1-4, with D maybe TRBD1 (6 bases). V shed 7 bases and J shed 8 bases, with 20 bases lying between them. The germline CDR1 and CDR2 sequences are MDHEN and SYDVKM. The CDR3 covers 15 residues.

The rearrangement uses TRBV30 and TRBJ1-2, with 7 bases aligning to TRBD1. CDR1 is GTSNPN, CDR2 SVGIG, per germline (reference sequence). J was trimmed by 6 bases and V by 1 base; bases with no gene match: 11. CDR3 size: 15 residues. Here the CDR3 reads CAWSAFGQAVHGYTF. The CDR3 DNA is TGTGCCTGGAGTGCGTTCGGACAGGCGGTCCATGGCTACACCTTC.

This clone was counted between two and nine times. The rearrangement links TRBV5-5 to TRBJ2-7; TRBD1 is a possible D gene (6 bases). The V and J ends lost 0 bases and 2 bases respectively, with 9 bases between them. The CDR3 extends over 14 amino acids. CDR1 SGHKS and CDR2 YYEKEE come from the germline V gene (reference sequence). CDR3 amino acids: CASSLEWTAYEQYF. CDR3 coding DNA: TGTGCCAGCAGCTTGGAGTGGACAGCCTACGAGCAGTACTTC.